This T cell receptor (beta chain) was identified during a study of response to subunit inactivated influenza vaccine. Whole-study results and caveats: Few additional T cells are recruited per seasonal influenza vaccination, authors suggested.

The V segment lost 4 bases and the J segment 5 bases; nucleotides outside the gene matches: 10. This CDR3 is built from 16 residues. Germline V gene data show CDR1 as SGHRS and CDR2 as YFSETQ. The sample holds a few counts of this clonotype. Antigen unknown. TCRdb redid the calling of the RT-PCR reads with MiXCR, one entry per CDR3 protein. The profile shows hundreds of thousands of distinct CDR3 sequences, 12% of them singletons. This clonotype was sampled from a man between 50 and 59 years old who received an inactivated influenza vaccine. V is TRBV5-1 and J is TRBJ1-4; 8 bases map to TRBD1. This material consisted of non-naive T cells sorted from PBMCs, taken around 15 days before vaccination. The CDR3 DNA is TGCGCCAGCAGCCTAAACGGACAGGGAAGAAATGAAAAACTGTTTTTT. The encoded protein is CASSLNGQGRNEKLFF.